The 23 T cell receptor beta chains below were found in one sample sequenced in a study of control samples from healthy donors and cancer patients. Profiled with immunoSEQ multiplex PCR; TCRdb holds only in-frame clones, not every one. This table holds more than 65,000 clones, 75% to 85% found once. Sample: blood. The source of these receptors is a man aged 55 to 70 in good health.

The rearrangement uses TRBV11-2 and TRBJ2-7; D is uncertain. The length of the CDR3 is 12 residues. V was clipped by 5 bases and J by 4 bases, with 9 bases between them. Germline-derived CDR1 and CDR2 are SGHAT and FQNNGV. The CDR3 nucleotides read TGTGCCAGCAGCCCCGGCGGTTACGAGCAGTACTTC. Protein: CASSPGGYEQYF.

This chain links TRBV25-1 with TRBJ1-5; TRBD1 is a possible D gene (5 bases). CDR3 size: 13 residues. Germline V gene data show CDR1 as MGHDK and CDR2 as SYGVNS. Trimming stripped 7 bases from V and 2 bases from J, with 9 bases between. CDR3 DNA sequence: TGTGCCAGCATGGGGGGGGGCAATCAGCCCCAGCATTTT. This codes for CASMGGGNQPQHF.

The chain employs TRBV29-1 and TRBJ2-7; D gene unclear. This CDR3 has 12 residues. V lost 3 bases, J lost 6 bases, and 12 bases lay in between. Germline V gene sequence: CDR1 SQVTM, CDR2 ANQGSEA. The CDR3 DNA reads as TGCAGCGTTGAGGAACACGGACGCGAGCAGTACTTC. Translation: CSVEEHGREQYF.

The chain joins TRBV4-3 to TRBJ2-1; 14 nucleotides match TRBD2. Germline CDR1 and CDR2: LGHNA and YSLEER. The V and J ends lost 0 bases and 10 bases, in that order; junction bases with no gene match: 8. This CDR3 contains 17 residues. CDR3 nucleotide sequence: TGCGCCAGCAGCCAAGATCATGGGACTAGCGGGAGTTGGGAGCAGTTCTTC. This translates into CASSQDHGTSGSWEQFF.

This clone showed up just once. The chain carries TRBV6-6 and TRBJ1-3, with 7 positions matching TRBD1. In germline, CDR1 is MNHNY, CDR2 SVGAGI (reference sequence). The CDR3 is made up of 15 amino acids. Trimming at V came to 5 bases and at J to 1 base, leaving 5 bases not matched to a gene. CDR3 loop: CASSPTGASGNTIYF. The CDR3 DNA is TGTGCCAGCAGTCCCACAGGGGCTTCTGGAAACACCATATATTTT.

The genes are TRBV7-9 and TRBJ2-7, with 8 bases aligning to TRBD1. The ends lost 7 bases at V and 3 bases at J; junction bases unmatched: 8. The CDR3 runs to 14 residues. In germline, CDR1 is SEHNR, CDR2 FQNEAQ (reference sequence). The CDR3: CASNPGTGIYEQYF. CDR3 DNA: TGTGCCAGCAACCCCGGGACAGGTATCTACGAGCAGTACTTC. The full variable domain, rest sourced from reference TRBV7-9 and TRBJ2-7, is DTGVSQNPRHKITKRGQNVTFRCDPISEHNRLYWYRQTLGQGPEFLTYFQNEAQLEKSRLLSDRFSAERPKGSFSTLEIQRTEQGDSAMYLCASNPGTGIYEQYFGPGTRLTVT.

The rearrangement joins TRBV28 to TRBJ1-1; 7 nucleotides line up with TRBD1. The V gene end was trimmed by 6 bases and the J gene end by 5 bases; junction bases not matched to a gene: 9. Germline V gives CDR1 MDHEN, CDR2 SYDVKM. The CDR3 spans 14 residues. The CDR3: CASSPQGRGTEAFF. CDR3 in DNA: TGTGCCAGCAGCCCACAGGGGCGGGGAACTGAAGCTTTCTTT.

This chain connects TRBV5-8 to TRBJ1-1; D remains ambiguous. CDR3 size: 14 residues. V dropped 4 bases and J dropped 0 bases, with 10 bases sitting between them. CDR1 is SGHTS and CDR2 is YDEGEE in the germline V gene. Here the CDR3 reads CASSEGGLNTEAFF. CDR3 DNA: TGTGCCAGCAGCGAGGGAGGGTTGAACACTGAAGCTTTCTTT.

The gene calls are TRBV12-3 or TRBV12-4 and TRBJ2-1; a possible D gene is TRBD1 (6 bases). The V and J ends lost 8 bases and 7 bases respectively, with 15 bases between them. This CDR3 is built from 13 residues. CDR3 nucleotides: TGTGCCAGCGGACCGGACAGCTCGAATGAGCAGTTCTTC. Translation: CASGPDSSNEQFF.

Notes on this clone: This specimen includes other DNA sequences encoding the same CDR3. The CDR3 DNA sequence: TGTGCCAGCAGCCCACCGAGCTCCTACGAGCAGTACTTC. Translation gives CASSPPSSYEQYF. The gene calls are TRBV7-2 and TRBJ2-7; D is unresolved. Per the germline V gene, CDR1 is SGHTA and CDR2 is FQGNSA. This CDR3 comprises 13 residues. V lost 5 bases, J lost 0 bases, and 8 bases lay in between.

In DNA form, the CDR3 reads TGTGCCAGCAGCTTAGACGGTGCTAACACTGAAGCTTTCTTT. This translates into CASSLDGANTEAFF. The chain recombines TRBV7-9 with TRBJ1-1; D remains ambiguous. The CDR3 loop spans 14 amino acids. The germline gives CDR1 SEHNR, CDR2 FQNEAQ (reference sequence). Trimming shortened V by 1 base and J by 2 bases, and 8 bases separated the two germline ends.

This chain uses TRBV7-6 with TRBJ1-5, with D possibly being TRBD1 (5 bases). Germline values: CDR1 SGHVS, CDR2 FNYEAQ. V was cut by 1 base and J by 2 bases, with 9 bases left in between. This CDR3 has 15 amino acids. The CDR3, as DNA: TGTGCCAGCAGCTTAGGATCACAGGGCAATCAGCCCCAGCATTTT. Its translation: CASSLGSQGNQPQHF. The full variable domain, its missing parts supplied by reference TRBV7-6 and TRBJ1-5, is GAGVSQSPRYKVTKRGQDVALRCDPISGHVSLYWYRQALGQGPEFLTYFNYEAQQDKSGLPNDRFSAERPEGSISTLTIQRTEQRDSAMYRCASSLGSQGNQPQHFGDGTRLSIL.

This chain links TRBV7-9 with TRBJ1-2; the D is unclear. CDR1 is SEHNR and CDR2 is FQNEAQ in the germline V gene (reference sequence). The CDR3 runs to 16 residues. The ends were cut back, 5 bases at V and 6 bases at J, with 22 bases in the middle. As DNA, the CDR3 is TGTGCCAGCAGCCCCAAATCTCTACGGGCCTCCCATGGCTACACCTTC. Its translation is CASSPKSLRASHGYTF.

As DNA, the CDR3 is TGTGCCAGCAGCTTAACTAGCGGGAGGTACCAAGAGACCCAGTACTTC. It is translated as CASSLTSGRYQETQYF. The rearrangement links TRBV7-2 to TRBJ2-5; the match to TRBD2 covers 12 bases. This CDR3 has 16 amino acids. Germline CDR1 is SGHTA and CDR2 is FQGNSA. J was trimmed by 0 bases and V by 2 bases; bases with no gene match: 1.

The gene calls are TRBV28 and TRBJ1-4; a possible D gene is TRBD1 (6 bases). Germline V gene data show CDR1 as MDHEN and CDR2 as SYDVKM. Trimming took off 8 bases at V and 8 bases at J, with 21 bases between the two ends. CDR3 length: 15 residues. CDR3 sequence: CASLSTGSLGEKLFF. In DNA form, the CDR3 reads TGTGCCAGCCTATCGACAGGCTCCCTGGGGGAAAAACTGTTTTTT. The full variable domain, in which reference TRBV28 and TRBJ1-4 provide the parts outside the CDR3, is DVKVTQSSRYLVKRTGEKVFLECVQDMDHENMFWYRQDPGLGLRLIYFSYDVKMKEKGDIPEGYSVSREKKERFSLILESASTNQTSMYLCASLSTGSLGEKLFFGSGTQLSVL.

This sequence joins TRBV25-1 and TRBJ2-2; D is possibly TRBD2 (5 bases). V was cut by 11 bases and J by 2 bases, with 6 bases left in between. From germline, CDR1 is MGHDK and CDR2 SYGVNS. The CDR3 totals 11 residues. Here the CDR3 DNA reads TGTGCCGCGGGTAACACCGGGGAGCTGTTTTTT. It is translated as CAAGNTGELFF.

The CDR3 DNA is TGTGCCAGCAGCTTAGATCGAATACAAGATACGCAGTATTTT. Translated: CASSLDRIQDTQYF. The gene calls are TRBV11-2 and TRBJ2-3; the D is unclear. Deletions cut 0 bases from V and 5 bases from J, with 9 bases between. This CDR3 spans 14 amino acids. CDR1 is SGHAT and CDR2 is FQNNGV in the germline V gene.

This chain joins TRBV27 and TRBJ1-6; possible D gene TRBD1, 5 bases. Germline CDR1 MNHEY, CDR2 SMNVEV (reference sequence). This CDR3 is built from 14 residues. Between the trimmed V and J ends, which lost 8 bases and 7 bases, there was a span of 15 bases. This CDR3 reads CASHLGGGNSPLHF. The CDR3 bases are TGTGCCAGCCATCTCGGCGGGGGGAATTCACCCCTCCACTTT.

The chain links TRBV9 to TRBJ2-1, with TRBD2 matching 7 bases. This CDR3 spans 17 amino acids. From germline, CDR1 is SGDLS and CDR2 YYNGEE. The V and J ends lost 0 bases and 9 bases, in that order; junction bases with no gene match: 15. The CDR3 loop is CASSVGLGGSTGGEQFF. CDR3 DNA: TGTGCCAGCAGCGTAGGGCTGGGAGGCTCGACGGGGGGTGAGCAGTTCTTC.

V is TRBV20-1 and J is TRBJ2-5, with 10 bases matching TRBD2. Germline CDR1 is DFQATT and CDR2 is SNEGSKA (reference sequence). The junction had 15 bases not matched to a gene; V was cut back by 3 bases and J by 5 bases. This CDR3 has 17 amino acids. CDR3 region: CSASSERASGSRETQYF. For the CDR3, the DNA is TGCAGTGCTAGTAGTGAACGGGCTAGCGGGAGTCGGGAGACCCAGTACTTC.

The chain couples TRBV19 to TRBJ2-5; D may be TRBD1 or TRBD2 (5 bases each). Deletions cut 0 bases from V and 4 bases from J, with 24 bases between. CDR1 is LNHDA and CDR2 is SQIVND in the germline V gene (reference sequence). The CDR3 sequence is 19 residues long. The CDR3 DNA follows: TGTGCCAGTAGTATAGATTCCACTCCGGGACCCTCGGTCCGAGAGACCCAGTACTTC. It codes for CASSIDSTPGPSVRETQYF.

The J gene is TRBJ1-2, the V gene TRBV11-2; maybe TRBD1 (6 bases). The CDR3 totals 13 residues. Per germline, CDR1 SGHAT and CDR2 FQNNGV. Deletions cut 5 bases from V and 4 bases from J, with 11 bases between. CDR3 nucleotides: TGTGCCAGCAGCCAAACAGGGACCTATGGCTACACCTTC. Residues: CASSQTGTYGYTF. Variable domain in full (rest from reference TRBV11-2 and TRBJ1-2): EAGVAQSPRYKIIEKRQSVAFWCNPISGHATLYWYQQILGQGPKLLIQFQNNGVVDDSQLPKDRFSAERLKGVDSTLKIQPAKLEDSAVYLCASSQTGTYGYTFGSGTRLTVV.

The rearrangement uses TRBV10-3 and TRBJ1-5; 10 positions match TRBD1. The germline V gene encodes CDR1 ENHRY and CDR2 SYGVKD. V lost 10 bases, J lost 5 bases, and 5 bases stayed unmatched. This CDR3 spans 13 amino acids. The CDR3 is CATGQGSDQPQHF. The DNA for the CDR3 is TGTGCCACGGGACAGGGGAGCGATCAGCCCCAGCATTTT.